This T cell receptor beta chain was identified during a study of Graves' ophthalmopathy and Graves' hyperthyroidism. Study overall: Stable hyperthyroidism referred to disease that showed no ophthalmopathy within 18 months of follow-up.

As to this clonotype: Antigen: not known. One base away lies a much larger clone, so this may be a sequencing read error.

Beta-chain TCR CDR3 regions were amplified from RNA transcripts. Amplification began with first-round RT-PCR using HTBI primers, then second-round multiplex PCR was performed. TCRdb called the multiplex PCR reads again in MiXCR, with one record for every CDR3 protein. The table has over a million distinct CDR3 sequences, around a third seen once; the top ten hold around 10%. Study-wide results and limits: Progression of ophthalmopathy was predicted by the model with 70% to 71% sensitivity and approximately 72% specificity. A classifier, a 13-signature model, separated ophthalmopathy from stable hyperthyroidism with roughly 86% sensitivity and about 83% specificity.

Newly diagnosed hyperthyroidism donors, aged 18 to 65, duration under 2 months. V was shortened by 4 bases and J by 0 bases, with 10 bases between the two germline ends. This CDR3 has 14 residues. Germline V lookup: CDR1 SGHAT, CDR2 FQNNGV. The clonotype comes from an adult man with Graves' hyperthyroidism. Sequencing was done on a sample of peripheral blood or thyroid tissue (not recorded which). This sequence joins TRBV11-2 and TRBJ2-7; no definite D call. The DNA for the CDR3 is TGTGCCAGCAGCTCCACCAAGGGCTCCTACGAGCAGTACTTC. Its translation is CASSSTKGSYEQYF.